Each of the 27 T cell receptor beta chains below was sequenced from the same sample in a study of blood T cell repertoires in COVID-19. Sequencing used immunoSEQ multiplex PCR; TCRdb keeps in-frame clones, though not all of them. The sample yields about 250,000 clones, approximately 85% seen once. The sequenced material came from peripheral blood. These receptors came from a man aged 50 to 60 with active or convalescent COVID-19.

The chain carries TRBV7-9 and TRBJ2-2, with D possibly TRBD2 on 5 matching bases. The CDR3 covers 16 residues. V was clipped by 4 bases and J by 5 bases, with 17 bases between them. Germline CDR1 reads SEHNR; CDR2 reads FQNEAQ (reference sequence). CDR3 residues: CASSSLAQTGTGELFF. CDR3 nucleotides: TGTGCCAGCAGCTCATTGGCCCAGACGGGGACCGGGGAGCTGTTTTTT.

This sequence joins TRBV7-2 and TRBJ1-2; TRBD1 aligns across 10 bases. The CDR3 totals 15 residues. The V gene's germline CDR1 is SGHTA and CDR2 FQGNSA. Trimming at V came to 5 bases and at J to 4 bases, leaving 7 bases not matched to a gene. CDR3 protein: CASSPDRGPSYGYTF. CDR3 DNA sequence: TGTGCCAGCAGCCCAGACAGGGGGCCGAGCTATGGCTACACCTTC. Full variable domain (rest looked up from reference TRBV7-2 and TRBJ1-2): GAGVSQSPSNKVTEKGKDVELRCDPISGHTALYWYRQSLGQGLEFLIYFQGNSAPDKSGLPSDRFSAERTGGSVSTLTIQRTQQEDSAVYLCASSPDRGPSYGYTFGSGTRLTVV.

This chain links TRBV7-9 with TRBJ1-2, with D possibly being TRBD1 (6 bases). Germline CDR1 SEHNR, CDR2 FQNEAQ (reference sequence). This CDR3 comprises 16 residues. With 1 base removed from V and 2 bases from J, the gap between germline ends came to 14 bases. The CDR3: CASSLVGQGPNYGYTF. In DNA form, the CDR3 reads TGTGCCAGCAGCTTAGTAGGGCAGGGGCCCAACTATGGCTACACCTTC.

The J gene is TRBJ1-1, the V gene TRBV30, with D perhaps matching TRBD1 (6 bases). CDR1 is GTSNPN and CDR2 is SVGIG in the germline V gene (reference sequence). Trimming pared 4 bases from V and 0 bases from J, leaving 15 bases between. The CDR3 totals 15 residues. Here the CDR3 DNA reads TGTGCCTGGATGAAACTAGGACAGATGAACACTGAAGCTTTCTTT. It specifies CAWMKLGQMNTEAFF.

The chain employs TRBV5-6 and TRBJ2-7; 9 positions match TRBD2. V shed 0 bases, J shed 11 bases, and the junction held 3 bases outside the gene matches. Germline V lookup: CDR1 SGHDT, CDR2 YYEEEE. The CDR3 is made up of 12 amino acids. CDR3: CASSLERGVKYF. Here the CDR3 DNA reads TGTGCCAGCAGCTTGGAGCGGGGGGTAAAGTACTTC.

The CDR3 nucleotides read TGTGCCAGCAGCTGGTTGGAGGCTCGGGAGACCCAGTACTTC. Its protein product is CASSWLEARETQYF. V gene TRBV3-1 (or the pseudogene TRBV3-2) combines with J gene TRBJ2-5, with D perhaps TRBD2 (5 bases). Germline lookup yields CDR1 LGHDT and CDR2 YNNKEL (reference sequence). The CDR3 runs 14 residues. With 5 bases removed from V and 5 bases from J, the gap between germline ends came to 15 bases.

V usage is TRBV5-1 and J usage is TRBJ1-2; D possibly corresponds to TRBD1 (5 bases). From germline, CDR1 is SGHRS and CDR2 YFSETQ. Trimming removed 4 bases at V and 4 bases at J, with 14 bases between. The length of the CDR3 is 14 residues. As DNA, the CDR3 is TGCGCCAGCAGCCCCTACCCAGGGTCCTATGGCTACACCTTC. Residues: CASSPYPGSYGYTF.

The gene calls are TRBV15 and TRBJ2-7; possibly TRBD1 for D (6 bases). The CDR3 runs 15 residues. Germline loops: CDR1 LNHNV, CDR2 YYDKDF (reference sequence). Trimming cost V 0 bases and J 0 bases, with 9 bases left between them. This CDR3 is CATSRDRGYSYEQYF. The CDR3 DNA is TGTGCCACCAGCAGAGACAGGGGCTACTCCTACGAGCAGTACTTC.

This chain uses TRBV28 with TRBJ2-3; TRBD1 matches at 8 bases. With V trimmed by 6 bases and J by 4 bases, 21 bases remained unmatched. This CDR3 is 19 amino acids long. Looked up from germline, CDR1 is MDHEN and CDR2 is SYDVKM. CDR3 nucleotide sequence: TGTGCCAGCAGAACCTACAGCGGACAGGGTGGCGGAGCGCCAGATACGCAGTATTTT. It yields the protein CASRTYSGQGGGAPDTQYF.

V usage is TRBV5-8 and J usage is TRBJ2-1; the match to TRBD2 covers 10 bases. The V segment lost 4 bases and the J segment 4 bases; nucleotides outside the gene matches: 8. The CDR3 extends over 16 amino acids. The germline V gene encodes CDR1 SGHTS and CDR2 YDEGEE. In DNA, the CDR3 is TGTGCCAGCAGCCCCCCCCGGACTAGCGGTTACAATGAGCAGTTCTTC. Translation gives CASSPPRTSGYNEQFF. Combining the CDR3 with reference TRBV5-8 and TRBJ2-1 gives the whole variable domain EAGVTQSPTHLIKTRGQQATLRCSPISGHTSVYWYQQALGLGLQFLLWYDEGEERNRGNFPPRFSGRQFPNYSSELNVNALELEDSALYLCASSPPRTSGYNEQFFGPGTRLTVL.

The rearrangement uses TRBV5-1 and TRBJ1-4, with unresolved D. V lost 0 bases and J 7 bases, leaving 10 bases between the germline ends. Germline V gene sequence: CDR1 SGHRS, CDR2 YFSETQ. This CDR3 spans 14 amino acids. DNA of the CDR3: TGCGCCAGCAGCTTGGATCGGCCGGGTGAAAAACTGTTTTTT. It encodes CASSLDRPGEKLFF.

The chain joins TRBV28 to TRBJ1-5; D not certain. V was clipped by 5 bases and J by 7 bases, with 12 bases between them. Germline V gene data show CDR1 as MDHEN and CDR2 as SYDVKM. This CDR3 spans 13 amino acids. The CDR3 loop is CASSLLVDQPQHF. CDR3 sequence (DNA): TGTGCCAGCAGTCTACTAGTGGACCAGCCCCAGCATTTT.

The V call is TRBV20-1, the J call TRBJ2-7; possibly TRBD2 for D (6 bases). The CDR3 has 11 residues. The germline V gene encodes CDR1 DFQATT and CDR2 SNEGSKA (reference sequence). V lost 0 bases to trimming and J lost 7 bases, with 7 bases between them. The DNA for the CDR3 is TGCAGTGCTAGAGATGGGAGGGAGCAGTACTTC. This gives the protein CSARDGREQYF.

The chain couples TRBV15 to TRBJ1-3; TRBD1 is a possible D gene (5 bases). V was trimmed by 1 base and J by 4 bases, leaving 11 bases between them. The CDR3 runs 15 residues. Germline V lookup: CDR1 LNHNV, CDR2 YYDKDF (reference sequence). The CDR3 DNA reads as TGTGCCACCAGCAGAGGGCGGGACTCCGGAAACACCATATATTTT. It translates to CATSRGRDSGNTIYF.

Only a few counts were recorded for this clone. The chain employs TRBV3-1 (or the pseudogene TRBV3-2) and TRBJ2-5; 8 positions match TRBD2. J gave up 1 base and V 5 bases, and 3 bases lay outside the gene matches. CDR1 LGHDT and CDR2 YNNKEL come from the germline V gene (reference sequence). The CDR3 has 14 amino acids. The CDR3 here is CASSRTSLQETQYF. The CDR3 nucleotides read TGTGCCAGCAGCAGGACTAGCCTCCAAGAGACCCAGTACTTC.

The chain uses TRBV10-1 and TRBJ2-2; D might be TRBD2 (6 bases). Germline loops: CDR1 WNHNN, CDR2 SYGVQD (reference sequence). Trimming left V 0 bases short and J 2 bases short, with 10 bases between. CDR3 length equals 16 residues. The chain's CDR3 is CASSESLADNTGELFF. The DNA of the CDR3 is TGCGCCAGCAGTGAGTCACTAGCTGATAACACCGGGGAGCTGTTTTTT.

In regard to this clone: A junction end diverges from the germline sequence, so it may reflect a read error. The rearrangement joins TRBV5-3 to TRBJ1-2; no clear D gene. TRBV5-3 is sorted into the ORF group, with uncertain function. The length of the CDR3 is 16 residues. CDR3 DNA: TGTGTCAGAAGCGCATACCAGGTCGCACTCAGGTGGGGCTACACCTTC. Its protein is CVRSAYQVALRWGYTF.

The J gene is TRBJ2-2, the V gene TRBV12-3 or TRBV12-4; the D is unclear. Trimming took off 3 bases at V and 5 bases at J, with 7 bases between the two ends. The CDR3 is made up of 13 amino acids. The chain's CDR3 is CASSFSLTGELFF. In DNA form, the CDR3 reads TGTGCCAGCAGTTTCTCCTTGACCGGGGAGCTGTTTTTT.

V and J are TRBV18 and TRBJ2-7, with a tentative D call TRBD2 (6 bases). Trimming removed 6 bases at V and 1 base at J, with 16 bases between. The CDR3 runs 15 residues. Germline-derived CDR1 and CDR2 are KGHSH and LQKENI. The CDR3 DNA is TGTGCCAGCTCCCGGGAGCAGGGACGGTCCTACGAGCAGTACTTC. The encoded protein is CASSREQGRSYEQYF.

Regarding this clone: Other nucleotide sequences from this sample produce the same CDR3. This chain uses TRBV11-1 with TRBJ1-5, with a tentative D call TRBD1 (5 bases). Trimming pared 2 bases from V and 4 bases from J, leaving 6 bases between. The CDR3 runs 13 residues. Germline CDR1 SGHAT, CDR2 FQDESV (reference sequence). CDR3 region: CASSLSGNQPQHF. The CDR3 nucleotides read TGTGCCAGCAGCTTATCAGGGAATCAGCCCCAGCATTTT.

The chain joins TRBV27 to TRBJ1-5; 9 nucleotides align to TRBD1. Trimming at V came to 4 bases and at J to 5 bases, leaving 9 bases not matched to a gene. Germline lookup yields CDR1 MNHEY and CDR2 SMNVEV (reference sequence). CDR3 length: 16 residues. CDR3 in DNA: TGTGCCAGCAGTTCCCGACCGGGACAGGGCCATCAGCCCCAGCATTTT. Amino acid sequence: CASSSRPGQGHQPQHF.

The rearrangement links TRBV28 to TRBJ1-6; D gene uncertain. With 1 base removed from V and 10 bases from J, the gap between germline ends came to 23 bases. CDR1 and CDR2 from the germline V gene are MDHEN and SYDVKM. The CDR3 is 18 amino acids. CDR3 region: CASSLLGGRREGGSPLHF. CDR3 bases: TGTGCCAGCAGTTTATTAGGTGGGAGGAGGGAAGGAGGGTCACCCCTCCACTTT.

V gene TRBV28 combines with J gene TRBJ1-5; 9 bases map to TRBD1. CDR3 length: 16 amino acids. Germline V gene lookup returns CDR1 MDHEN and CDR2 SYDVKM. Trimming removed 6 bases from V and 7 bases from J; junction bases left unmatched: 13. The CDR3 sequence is CASSQSRDRVWQPQHF. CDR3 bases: TGTGCCAGCAGCCAATCCCGGGACAGGGTTTGGCAGCCCCAGCATTTT.

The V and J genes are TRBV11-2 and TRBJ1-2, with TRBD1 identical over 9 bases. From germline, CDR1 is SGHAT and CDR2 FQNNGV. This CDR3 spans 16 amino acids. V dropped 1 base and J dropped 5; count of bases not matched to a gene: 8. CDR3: CASSLVPIGQGYGYTF. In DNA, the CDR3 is TGTGCCAGCAGCTTAGTTCCCATCGGACAGGGGTATGGCTACACCTTC.

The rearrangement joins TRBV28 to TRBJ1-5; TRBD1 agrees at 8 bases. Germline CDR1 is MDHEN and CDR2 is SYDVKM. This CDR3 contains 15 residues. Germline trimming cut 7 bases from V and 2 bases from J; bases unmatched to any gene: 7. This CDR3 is CASIPGGGGNQPQHF. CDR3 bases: TGTGCCAGCATTCCAGGGGGCGGTGGCAATCAGCCCCAGCATTTT.

Written as DNA, the CDR3 is TGTGCCAGCAGCCCACAAGGGACAGGGATGGAGACCCAGTACTTC. This codes for CASSPQGTGMETQYF. The V gene is TRBV25-1, the J gene TRBJ2-5, with 9 positions matching TRBD1. The germline V gene has CDR1 MGHDK and CDR2 SYGVNS. J was trimmed by 5 bases and V by 6 bases; bases with no gene match: 10. The CDR3 runs to 15 residues.

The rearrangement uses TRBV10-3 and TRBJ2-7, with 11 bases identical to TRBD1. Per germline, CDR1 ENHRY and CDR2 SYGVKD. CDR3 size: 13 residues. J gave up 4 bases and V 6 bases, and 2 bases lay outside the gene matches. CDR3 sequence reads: CAIRGDRGYEQYF. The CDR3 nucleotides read TGTGCCATCAGGGGGGACAGGGGGTACGAGCAGTACTTC.